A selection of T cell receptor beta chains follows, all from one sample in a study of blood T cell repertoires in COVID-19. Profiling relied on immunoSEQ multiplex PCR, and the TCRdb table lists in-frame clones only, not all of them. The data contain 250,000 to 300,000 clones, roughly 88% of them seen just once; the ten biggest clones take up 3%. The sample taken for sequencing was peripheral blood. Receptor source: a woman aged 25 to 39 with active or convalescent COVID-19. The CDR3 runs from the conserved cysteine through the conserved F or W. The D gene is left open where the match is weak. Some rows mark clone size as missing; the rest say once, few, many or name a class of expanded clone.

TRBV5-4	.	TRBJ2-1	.	TGTGCCAGCAGCTTGGATCCGGTTCCGGGCAATGAGCAGTTCTTC	CASSLDPVPGNEQFF
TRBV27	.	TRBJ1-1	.	TGTGCCAGCAGTTTGTCCGGGAGGTTTGAAGCTTTCTTT	CASSLSGRFEAFF
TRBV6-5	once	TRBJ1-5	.	TGTGCCAGCAGCCTAGAGCAAGGCAATCAGCCCCAGCATTTT	CASSLEQGNQPQHF
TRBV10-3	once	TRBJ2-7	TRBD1	TGTGCCATCCTTCACCGGGACAGCTACGAGCAGTACTTC	CAILHRDSYEQYF
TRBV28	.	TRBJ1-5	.	TGTGCCAGCAGCCCCGTTACAGGGAGAGGACAGCCCCAGCATTTT	CASSPVTGRGQPQHF
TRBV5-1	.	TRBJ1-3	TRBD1	TGCGCCAGCAGCTTGGCGGGAGGGGGCCAAGCTGGAAACACCATATATTTT	CASSLAGGGQAGNTIYF
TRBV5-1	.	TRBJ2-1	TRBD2	TGCGCCAGCAGCTTGGGTACTAGCGGGGGTAACTACAATGAGCAGTTCTTC	CASSLGTSGGNYNEQFF
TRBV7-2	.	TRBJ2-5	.	TGTGCCAGCAGCTTAGGGCCGACTACTTCCCCTCCAGAGACCCAGTACTTC	CASSLGPTTSPPETQYF
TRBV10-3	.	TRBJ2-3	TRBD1	TGTGCCATCAGGACAGGGGCAGATACGCAGTATTTT	CAIRTGADTQYF
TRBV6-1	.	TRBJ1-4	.	TGTGCCAGCAGTGAATTTCATGCAGGGAGGGCTAATGAAAAACTGTTTTTT	CASSEFHAGRANEKLFF